These T cell receptor beta chains were read from a single sample in a study of CD8+CD57+ T cells in acquired aplastic anemia. From the reads, TCRdb called clonotypes with MiXCR, one entry per CDR3 protein. The table lists about 150,000 distinct CDR3 sequences, 48% of them singletons. Sample: sorted CD4+, CD8+, or CD8+CD57+ T cells (not recorded which) from PBMCs. The receptors derive from a human donor with aplastic anemia. Each CDR3 is given with its conserved first and last residue. Each record gives: clone size, V gene, J gene, D gene, CDR3 DNA, CDR3 protein. D genes are given only for firm matches. Not all rows give a size; the values are once, few, many and, for expanded clones, a class.

many,TRBV11-2,TRBJ1-5,TRBD1,TGTGCCAGCAGCTTAGGCGTTTTGACAGGGGGAGACAATCAGCCCCAGCATTTT,CASSLGVLTGGDNQPQHF
.,TRBV2,TRBJ1-3,.,TGTGCCAGCAGTGGCAGGGCTGGAAACACCATATATTTT,CASSGRAGNTIYF
.,TRBV11-2,TRBJ2-7,TRBD1,TGTGCCAGCAGCTTATGGGACAGAAGAGACGAGCAGTACTTC,CASSLWDRRDEQYF
.,TRBV11-3,TRBJ2-3,TRBD2,TGTGCCAGCAGCCCCGGGGGGTTGGCAGATACGCAGTATTTT,CASSPGGLADTQYF
many,TRBV5-5,TRBJ2-7,.,TGTGCCAGCAGCTTGGGACTCTTGTCCTACGAGCAGTACTTC,CASSLGLLSYEQYF
.,TRBV18,TRBJ2-5,TRBD1,TGTGCCAGCTCACCAGGGGACAGCCGATCTCAAGAGACCCAGTACTTC,CASSPGDSRSQETQYF
many,TRBV12-3/TRBV12-4,TRBJ2-7,TRBD2,TGTGCCAGCACAGCGGGAGGGCCGTACGAGCAGTACTTC,CASTAGGPYEQYF
.,TRBV20-1,TRBJ2-7,.,TGCAGTGCAAAGGAAGGGGAGGACCACGAGCAGTACTTC,CSAKEGEDHEQYF
once,TRBV7-9,TRBJ2-7,.,TGTGCCAGCAGCTTATCCGAGTCCAGTTCCTACGAGCAGTACTTC,CASSLSESSSYEQYF
.,TRBV15,TRBJ2-7,TRBD1,TGTGCCACCAGCAGAGACGGACAGGGCTACGAGCAGTACTTC,CATSRDGQGYEQYF
.,TRBV24-1,TRBJ2-3,.,TGTGCCACCAGTGGCCCCCTCCAGGCTGTGAGCACAGATACGCAGTATTTT,CATSGPLQAVSTDTQYF
.,TRBV24-1,TRBJ2-3,.,TGTGCCACCAGTGGCAGTAGCGACATCACAGATACGCAGTATTTT,CATSGSSDITDTQYF
.,TRBV29-1,TRBJ1-2,.,TGCAGCGTTGGCGGCTATGGCTACACCTTC,CSVGGYGYTF
many,TRBV5-1,TRBJ2-7,TRBD2,TGCGCCAGCAGCTCGTTGACTAGCGGGAGGACTAGCTCCTACGAGCAGTACTTC,CASSSLTSGRTSSYEQYF
many,TRBV12-3/TRBV12-4,TRBJ1-6,.,TGTGCCAGCAGCCCAACTAGCTCCTATAATTCACCCCTCCACTTT,CASSPTSSYNSPLHF
.,TRBV7-2,TRBJ2-5,.,TGTGCCAGCAGCCGGACTTACCAAGAGACCCAGTACTTC,CASSRTYQETQYF
many,TRBV6-1,TRBJ2-7,TRBD1,TGTGCCAGCAGACCCCTTCCGGGACAGGGTTTAGCCTACGAGCAGTACTTC,CASRPLPGQGLAYEQYF
.,TRBV20-1,TRBJ2-1,TRBD2,TGCAGTGCTAGAGTCTGGGGCGGGAGATTCTACAATGAGCAGTTCTTC,CSARVWGGRFYNEQFF
.,TRBV10-3,TRBJ2-7,TRBD1,TGTGCCACCACGGGACAGGGGCCTGAGCAGTACTTC,CATTGQGPEQYF
.,TRBV10-3,TRBJ1-1,TRBD1,TGTGCCATCAGTGAGTCGGGACAGGGAGGGGGGAACACTGAAGCTTTCTTT,CAISESGQGGGNTEAFF
many,TRBV11-2,TRBJ2-7,.,TGTGCCAGCAGCTTAGATGGACTAAACGAGCAGTACTTC,CASSLDGLNEQYF
.,TRBV7-9,TRBJ1-3,.,TGTGCCAGCAGCGAGGCAGAACTAACTGGAAACACCATATATTTT,CASSEAELTGNTIYF
.,TRBV4-1,TRBJ2-7,TRBD2,TGCGCCAGCAGCCAATTGACTAGCGGATACGAGCAGTACTTC,CASSQLTSGYEQYF
few,TRBV27,TRBJ2-7,.,TGTGCCAGCAGCCTTAGCGGTTACAGCTCCTACGAGCAGTACTTC,CASSLSGYSSYEQYF
.,TRBV10-3,TRBJ2-2,.,TGTGCCATCAGTGAATGGGGAAACACCGGGGAGCTGTTTTTT,CAISEWGNTGELFF
few,TRBV7-9,TRBJ1-1,.,TGTGCCAGCATCACGACAGAGAACACTGAAGCTTTCTTT,CASITTENTEAFF
.,TRBV30,TRBJ1-6,.,TGTGCCTGGACCTACAGTGGGGTCCCTCATAATTCACCCCTCCACTTT,CAWTYSGVPHNSPLHF
few,TRBV19,TRBJ1-5,TRBD1,TGTGCCAGTCGTGACAGGGGTAATCAGCCCCAGCATTTT,CASRDRGNQPQHF
many,TRBV2,TRBJ2-7,.,TGTGCCAGCTTCAATTATGGCCTCGGCGAGCAGTACTTC,CASFNYGLGEQYF
.,TRBV7-8,TRBJ2-3,TRBD2,TGTGCCAGCAGGCTCGGGACTAGCGGGAGCACAGATACGCAGTATTTT,CASRLGTSGSTDTQYF
many,TRBV5-1,TRBJ1-1,TRBD1,TGCGCCAGCAGCGACTCGGCCCCAGGGGGAGCTGAAGCTTTCTTT,CASSDSAPGGAEAFF
.,TRBV6-1,TRBJ2-2,.,TGTGCCAGCAGTGAAGAAGTCACAGGGCACACCGGGGAGCTGTTTTTT,CASSEEVTGHTGELFF
many,TRBV12-3/TRBV12-4,TRBJ1-3,.,TGTGCCAGCAGTTTAGGCATCTCTGGAAACACCATATATTTT,CASSLGISGNTIYF
few,TRBV27,TRBJ1-1,TRBD1,TGTGCCAGCAGTTTGATTCAGGGGGCGCCTGAAGCTTTCTTT,CASSLIQGAPEAFF
.,TRBV19,TRBJ1-2,TRBD1,TGTGCCAGTACTGCGACAGGGTATGGCTACACCTTC,CASTATGYGYTF
few,TRBV25-1,TRBJ1-2,TRBD1,TGTGCCAGCAGTTCTGGACAGGGGGTAGGCTATGGCTACACCTTC,CASSSGQGVGYGYTF
.,TRBV15,TRBJ1-2,TRBD1,TGCGCCACCAGCAGAGTCGCGACAGGGGCTTCAAACTATGGCTACACCTTC,CATSRVATGASNYGYTF
many,TRBV6-1,TRBJ2-1,.,TGTGCCAGCAGACCTGGGGGGTACAATGAGCAGTTCTTC,CASRPGGYNEQFF
.,TRBV10-3,TRBJ2-3,.,TGTGCCATCAGTGACAGCCCGTACCCGGGGATTAGCACAGATACGCAGTATTTT,CAISDSPYPGISTDTQYF
.,TRBV11-2,TRBJ2-7,TRBD1,TGTGCCAGCAGCATAGGGACAGGGAGGCTGTCCTACGAGCAGTACTTC,CASSIGTGRLSYEQYF
.,TRBV7-3,TRBJ2-7,.,TGTGCCAGCAGCTTAAATCGGTTCGGCGAGCAGTACTTC,CASSLNRFGEQYF
.,TRBV10-3,TRBJ2-2,.,TGTGCCATCAGTTCGGTGAACACCGGGGAGCTGTTTTTT,CAISSVNTGELFF
many,TRBV19,TRBJ1-1,.,TGTGCCAGTAGTATGTTAGTAGTTCAGGCAGCCCCGAACACTGAAGCTTTCTTT,CASSMLVVQAAPNTEAFF
.,TRBV11-1,TRBJ1-1,TRBD1,TGTGCCAGCAGGCCGTTTTCAGGGGGCCGGGACACTGAAGCTTTCTTT,CASRPFSGGRDTEAFF
.,TRBV19,TRBJ2-7,.,TGTGCCAGTAGTATGGGGCTTACAGGTTCGTTCGAGCAGTACTTC,CASSMGLTGSFEQYF
few,TRBV28,TRBJ1-4,.,TGTGCCAGCAGTCCCCCCCACGTGATAGGGGAAAAACTGTTTTTT,CASSPPHVIGEKLFF